The 20 T cell receptor beta chains presented below share a single source sample, sequenced in a study of blood T cell repertoires in COVID-19. The protocol was immunoSEQ multiplex PCR, while the TCRdb copy is restricted to in-frame clones and leaves out a portion. The repertoire consists of more than 250,000 clones, with around nine tenths occurring once and the leading ten covering 1%. The sequenced material came from peripheral blood. The receptor source for this set is a man aged 50-60 years with active or convalescent COVID-19.

The chain combines TRBV15 with TRBJ2-6; D ambiguous. The V end was cut by 4 bases, the J end by 4 bases, with 20 bases between. Looked up from germline, CDR1 is LNHNV and CDR2 is YYDKDF (reference sequence). This CDR3 region has 18 residues. CDR3 region: CATSIRQLGLGGANVLTF. In nucleotides, the CDR3 is TGTGCCACCAGCATTCGTCAGCTTGGGCTTGGGGGGGCCAACGTCCTGACTTTC.

V gene TRBV6-5 combines with J gene TRBJ1-5, with 8 bases matching TRBD1. The CDR3 is 15 amino acids. V was pared by 6 bases and J by 3 bases, with 7 bases of the junction left unmatched. Germline V gene sequence: CDR1 MNHEY, CDR2 SVGAGI. CDR3 protein: CASRKQGGYNQPQHF. DNA of the CDR3: TGTGCCAGCAGAAAACAGGGGGGATACAATCAGCCCCAGCATTTT.

This clone was seen once. V and J are TRBV7-2 and TRBJ2-1; D remains unclear. This CDR3 is built from 14 residues. V dropped 2 bases and J dropped 3 bases, with 8 bases sitting between them. CDR1 is SGHTA and CDR2 is FQGNSA in the germline V gene. The CDR3: CASSLLASYNEQFF. The CDR3 DNA is TGTGCCAGCAGCTTATTGGCTAGCTACAATGAGCAGTTCTTC. The variable domain in full, with the rest retrieved from reference TRBV7-2 and TRBJ2-1, is GAGVSQSPSNKVTEKGKDVELRCDPISGHTALYWYRQSLGQGLEFLIYFQGNSAPDKSGLPSDRFSAERTGGSVSTLTIQRTQQEDSAVYLCASSLLASYNEQFFGPGTRLTVL.

This sequence joins TRBV7-7 and TRBJ2-3, with no clear D. The V end was cut by 3 bases, the J end by 2 bases, with 9 bases between. The CDR3 spans 14 residues. Germline V gene sequence: CDR1 SSHAT, CDR2 FNYEAQ (reference sequence). The DNA for the CDR3 is TGTGCCAGCAGCTTGGGCAAATTCACAGATACGCAGTATTTT. Translated: CASSLGKFTDTQYF.

V gene TRBV7-8 combines with J gene TRBJ2-7; 10 bases fit TRBD2. Germline V gene lookup returns CDR1 SGHVS and CDR2 FQNEAQ. V dropped 3 bases and J dropped 2; count of bases not matched to a gene: 4. The CDR3 consists of 15 residues. The CDR3 region has the DNA TGTGCCAGCAGCTTTGGACTAGCGGATACCTACGAGCAGTACTTC. It codes for CASSFGLADTYEQYF.

The chain carries TRBV3-1 (or the pseudogene TRBV3-2) and TRBJ2-5, with 8 bases matching TRBD1. The germline CDR1 and CDR2 sequences are LGHDT and YNNKEL (reference sequence). The CDR3 spans 17 residues. V gave up 0 bases and J gave up 4 bases; unmatched junction bases: 10. Here the CDR3 DNA reads TGTGCCAGCAGCCAAGATCAGGGCAGGGGGCGAAGAGAGACCCAGTACTTC. Protein: CASSQDQGRGRRETQYF.

The chain joins TRBV7-2 to TRBJ2-1; the match to TRBD1 covers 8 bases. The CDR3 has 17 amino acids. V lost 4 bases, J lost 6 bases, and 14 bases stayed unmatched. Germline V gives CDR1 SGHTA, CDR2 FQGNSA. CDR3 nucleotides: TGTGCCAGCAGCTCCCCGGCATCCGGGACAGGCCTCAATGAGCAGTTCTTC. Translated, it gives CASSSPASGTGLNEQFF.

This clone was recorded only once. The CDR3 DNA sequence: TGTGCCAGCAGCCCTAACCGGGACAGGGGTTTCTACGAGCAGTACTTC. Amino acid sequence: CASSPNRDRGFYEQYF. The chain has TRBV5-4 and TRBJ2-7; the match to TRBD1 covers 10 bases. The V gene end was trimmed by 4 bases and the J gene end by 3 bases; junction bases not matched to a gene: 10. The length of the CDR3 is 16 residues. Germline CDR1 is SGHNT and CDR2 is YYREEE (reference sequence).

The V and J genes are TRBV28 and TRBJ1-2; a weak D match, TRBD1 (6 bases). V was pared by 2 bases and J by 8 bases, with 18 bases between. The CDR3 covers 15 residues. Per germline, CDR1 MDHEN and CDR2 SYDVKM. CDR3 sequence: CASSLRGANLIGYTF. As DNA, the CDR3 is TGTGCCAGCAGTTTACGGGGGGCGAACCTTATAGGCTACACCTTC.

The chain uses TRBV29-1 and TRBJ2-3, with a tentative D call TRBD1 (5 bases). The V and J ends lost 7 bases and 6 bases respectively, with 11 bases between them. CDR1 is SQVTM, CDR2 ANQGSEA, per germline. The CDR3 sequence is 11 residues long. For the CDR3, the DNA is TGCAGCGCTGTCTGGGGCGATACGCAGTATTTT. Its translation: CSAVWGDTQYF.

The chain employs TRBV10-3 and TRBJ1-1; 8 bases match TRBD1. Germline assignment: CDR1 ENHRY and CDR2 SYGVKD. Losses at the gene ends were 10 bases for V and 1 base for J; bases not matched to a gene: 8. This CDR3 comprises 14 residues. The DNA of the CDR3 is TGTGCCAGCCAAGCGGACAGGGAGAACACTGAAGCTTTCTTT. This sequence encodes CASQADRENTEAFF.

The gene calls are TRBV5-1 and TRBJ1-1, with D unresolved. This CDR3 has 15 residues. V lost 3 bases to trimming and J lost 4 bases, with 16 bases between them. CDR1 is SGHRS and CDR2 is YFSETQ in the germline V gene. The CDR3 nucleotides are TGCGCCAGCAGCTCCGGCTTGGCCGGGGTCACTGAAGCTTTCTTT. Translated: CASSSGLAGVTEAFF.

The chain uses TRBV7-9 and TRBJ2-1; D may be TRBD1 (6 bases). The V end lost 8 bases, the J end lost 4 bases, and 9 bases lay between the germline ends. Germline CDR1 reads SEHNR; CDR2 reads FQNEAQ (reference sequence). The CDR3 runs to 12 residues. DNA for the CDR3: TGTGCCAGCGGACAGAGTTACAATGAGCAGTTCTTC. Its protein product is CASGQSYNEQFF.

The V gene is TRBV3-1 (or the pseudogene TRBV3-2), the J gene TRBJ1-5, with D possibly being TRBD1 (5 bases). V lost 0 bases to trimming and J lost 5 bases, with 17 bases between them. This CDR3 is built from 17 residues. CDR1 is LGHDT and CDR2 is YNNKEL in the germline V gene (reference sequence). The CDR3 DNA sequence: TGTGCCAGCAGCCAAGATATTGGGTGCGGGGGTCATCAGCCCCAGCATTTT. It codes for CASSQDIGCGGHQPQHF.

This chain joins TRBV5-1 and TRBJ2-7; D gene unclear. Germline V lookup: CDR1 SGHRS, CDR2 YFSETQ. Between the trimmed V and J ends, which lost 6 bases and 0 bases, there was a span of 13 bases. The CDR3 covers 14 residues. CDR3 bases: TGCGCCAGCAAGGTCGACAATCCCTCCTACGAGCAGTACTTC. Protein sequence: CASKVDNPSYEQYF.

CDR3 DNA sequence: TGTGCCATCAGTGACCCAACAGGGGGGGATGAAAAACTGTTTTTT. It codes for CAISDPTGGDEKLFF. The chain recombines TRBV10-3 with TRBJ1-4; 8 bases fit TRBD1. With 3 bases clipped from V and 6 bases from J, the junction kept 6 bases outside the gene matches. The CDR3 extends over 15 amino acids. CDR1 and CDR2 (germline): ENHRY, SYGVKD.

CDR3 sequence: CAWSSTSGTQYF. CDR3 bases: TGTGCCTGGAGTTCTACCTCGGGTACGCAGTATTTT. The rearrangement uses TRBV30 and TRBJ2-3; D gene ambiguous. From germline, CDR1 is GTSNPN and CDR2 SVGIG (reference sequence). The CDR3 spans 12 residues. Trimming shortened V by 2 bases and J by 8 bases, and 11 bases separated the two germline ends.

The rearrangement uses TRBV23-1 and TRBJ2-7, with D uncertain. TRBV23-1 belongs to the ORF category, with a function that is uncertain. V was clipped by 0 bases and J by 0 bases, with 12 bases between them. The CDR3 consists of 16 residues. The CDR3 here is CASSQSTPASSYEQYF. The CDR3 DNA follows: TGCGCCAGCAGTCAATCGACACCCGCGAGCTCCTACGAGCAGTACTTC.

V gene TRBV2 combines with J gene TRBJ1-2; TRBD1 is a possible D gene (5 bases). Germline loops: CDR1 SNHLY, CDR2 FYNNEI. CDR3 length equals 14 residues. V was clipped by 7 bases and J by 8 bases, with 20 bases between them. CDR3 sequence reads: CASTLVREAKGYTF. The CDR3 region has the DNA TGTGCCAGCACTCTAGTCAGGGAGGCAAAAGGCTACACCTTC.

The chain combines TRBV7-6 with TRBJ2-1; TRBD1 might be the D (5 bases). In germline, CDR1 is SGHVS, CDR2 FNYEAQ. CDR3 size: 20 residues. V was pared by 1 base and J by 9 bases, with 31 bases between. The DNA of the CDR3 is TGTGCCAGCAGCTTAGATTACTACCCATTCCAGGGCGACGGAAGGAGTGAGCAGTTCTTC. It is translated as CASSLDYYPFQGDGRSEQFF. Full variable domain (remainder filled in from reference TRBV7-6 and TRBJ2-1): GAGVSQSPRYKVTKRGQDVALRCDPISGHVSLYWYRQALGQGPEFLTYFNYEAQQDKSGLPNDRFSAERPEGSISTLTIQRTEQRDSAMYRCASSLDYYPFQGDGRSEQFFGPGTRLTVL.